This TCR beta chain was identified during a study of blood T cell repertoires in COVID-19. With V trimmed by 2 bases and J by 7 bases, 3 bases remained unmatched. From germline, CDR1 is SGHVS and CDR2 FQNEAQ. The CDR3 consists of 14 residues. Produced via immunoSEQ multiplex PCR; TCRdb's table is partial and in-frame only. The table lists about 230,000 clones, about nine tenths of them singletons. This clonotype was sampled from a man in his fifties with COVID-19, enrolled during active disease. The sequencing input was peripheral blood. The chain combines TRBV7-8 with TRBJ1-4, with 8 bases that match TRBD1. CDR3 coding DNA: TGTGCCAGCAGCTTACAACAGGGGGGTGAAAAACTGTTTTTT. Translated: CASSLQQGGEKLFF.